Shown below are 14 T cell receptor beta chains from a single sample sequenced in a study of blood T cells in healthy people across ages (dated by TCRdb to about 2015). The library relied on 5' RACE. These reads were obtained on an Illumina HiSeq 2500. A second roughly 6 to 12 cycle PCR used a sample-barcoded 5' primer and a J-beta primer mix. Clones were called with MiXCR by TCRdb after fastp trimmed the public reads at Q25, and only in-frame beta chains were retained. Every entry covers one CDR3 protein and lists the most common genes and DNA from its rows. For this sample the table gives 550,000 to 600,000 distinct CDR3 sequences, of which approximately 30% were detected only once. 15% to 20% of the sample is taken by the ten largest. The source material was blood. The receptor source for this set is a woman in her seventies in good health.

The V gene is TRBV20-1, the J gene TRBJ2-3; the D gene is possibly TRBD2 (6 bases). There are 12 residues in the CDR3. V lost 6 bases, J lost 2 bases, and 9 bases lay in between. CDR1 is DFQATT, CDR2 SNEGSKA, per germline (reference sequence). Here the CDR3 DNA reads TGCAGTGCCCCTAGCGACACAGATACGCAGTATTTT. Amino acids: CSAPSDTDTQYF.

This clonotype was seen more than once but under ten times. The V gene is TRBV5-1, the J gene TRBJ1-1; D uncertain. V lost 0 bases, J lost 0 bases, and 12 bases lay in between. From germline, CDR1 is SGHRS and CDR2 YFSETQ. The CDR3 length is 16 residues. CDR3 amino acids: CASSLAGRAMNTEAFF. Written as DNA, the CDR3 is TGCGCCAGCAGCTTGGCCGGAAGGGCCATGAACACTGAAGCTTTCTTT.

The count of this clonotype is one. The chain carries TRBV7-2 and TRBJ2-5; perhaps TRBD1 as D (5 bases). Germline values: CDR1 SGHTA, CDR2 FQGNSA. V shed 5 bases and J shed 3 bases, with 22 bases lying between them. The CDR3 has 17 amino acids. CDR3 in DNA: TGTGCCAGCAGCCCTGCCTGGGGCAGGTTTGGCAAAGAGACCCAGTACTTC. Residues: CASSPAWGRFGKETQYF.

The chain is built from TRBV4-3 and TRBJ2-1, with 11 bases lining up with TRBD2. The junction had 5 bases not matched to a gene; V was cut back by 1 base and J by 9 bases. The CDR3 contains 15 residues. Germline assignment: CDR1 LGHNA and CDR2 YSLEER. CDR3 nucleotide sequence: TGCGCCAGCAGCCAAGGGACACTAGCGGGGGTTGAGCAGTTCTTC. Protein sequence: CASSQGTLAGVEQFF.

Details on this clonotype: At one end, the junction sequence differs from germline, possibly due to a read error. CDR3: CASSPNGGVVGQYF. CDR3 DNA sequence: TGCGCCAGCAGCCCAAATGGGGGAGTTGTCGGGCAGTACTTC. The chain uses TRBV6-5 and TRBJ2-7; tentatively, D is TRBD1 or TRBD2 (5 bases each). The CDR3 consists of 14 residues. From germline, CDR1 is MNHEY and CDR2 SVGAGI.

In its sample, this clonotype was seen a few times. The CDR3 coding sequence is TGTGCCAGCCGCAACGGGGGGGGCCCGTACGAGCAGTACTTC. Residues: CASRNGGGPYEQYF. This rearrangement joins TRBV7-2 to TRBJ2-7; 8 bases match TRBD2. The V segment lost 8 bases and the J segment 4 bases; nucleotides outside the gene matches: 10. This CDR3 has 14 residues. Germline CDR1 and CDR2: SGHTA and FQGNSA.

This chain joins TRBV2 and TRBJ1-6; D gene ambiguous. Trimming left V 1 base short and J 2 bases short, with 6 bases between. Germline-derived CDR1 and CDR2 are SNHLY and FYNNEI. CDR3 length equals 15 residues. The CDR3 bases are TGTGCCAGCAGTGAAGGGCAGACCTATAATTCACCCCTCCACTTT. This encodes CASSEGQTYNSPLHF.

J is TRBJ2-3 and V is TRBV6-2 or TRBV6-3; 8 bases align to TRBD2. Germline CDR1 reads MNHEY; CDR2 reads SVGEGT. This CDR3 contains 15 residues. V was pared by 0 bases and J by 2 bases, with 1 base of the junction left unmatched. CDR3: CASSYSSGDTDTQYF. The DNA for the CDR3 is TGTGCCAGCAGTTACTCTAGCGGGGACACAGATACGCAGTATTTT.

In regard to this clonotype: The CDR3 does not close with the conserved phenylalanine or tryptophan, likely indicating a read error. The chain combines TRBV30 with TRBJ1-6, with 11 bases aligning to TRBD1. CDR1 GTSNPN and CDR2 SVGIG come from the germline V gene (reference sequence). V shed 6 bases, J shed 3 bases, and the junction held 7 bases outside the gene matches. The CDR3 consists of 16 residues. CDR3 in DNA: TGTGCCTGCAGGACAGGGGGCTATAACTATAATTCACCCCTCCACCTT. Protein product: CACRTGGYNYNSPLHL.

This clonotype was counted ten times or more. This chain joins TRBV27 and TRBJ2-5, with TRBD1 as a possible D gene (5 bases). Trimming cost V 10 bases and J 0 bases, with 15 bases left between them. Germline loops: CDR1 MNHEY, CDR2 SMNVEV (reference sequence). The CDR3 spans 14 residues. The CDR3 region is CATRPRQYQETQYF. The CDR3 nucleotides read TGTGCCACCCGCCCCCGACAGTACCAAGAGACCCAGTACTTC.

The table lists this clonotype with a few counts. J is TRBJ1-2 and V is TRBV4-3; D may be TRBD1 (6 bases). Germline V CDR1 and CDR2: LGHNA, YSLEER. The germline V and J ends were trimmed by 0 bases and 2 bases, with 22 bases remaining between them. CDR3 size: 19 residues. Written as DNA, the CDR3 is TGCGCCAGCAGCCAAGAGGGAGCCCTCCTTCCGGGACACAACTATGGCTACACCTTC. It translates to CASSQEGALLPGHNYGYTF.

This clonotype was found a few times. The chain combines TRBV5-1 with TRBJ1-1, with TRBD1 as a possible D gene (5 bases). Trimming cost V 0 bases and J 2 bases, with 14 bases left between them. The CDR3 totals 16 residues. The germline V gene encodes CDR1 SGHRS and CDR2 YFSETQ. CDR3: CASSLEGAGSNTEAFF. CDR3 coding DNA: TGCGCCAGCAGCTTGGAAGGGGCAGGGTCCAACACTGAAGCTTTCTTT.

This clonotype was counted between two and nine times. The rearrangement links TRBV9 to TRBJ2-4; 7 bases match TRBD1. Germline CDR1 and CDR2: SGDLS and YYNGEE. The CDR3 is 14 amino acids. With 5 bases clipped from V and 6 bases from J, the junction kept 8 bases outside the gene matches. In DNA form, the CDR3 reads TGTGCCAGCAGTGACAGGGTAGAGGGAAACATTCAGTACTTC. Amino acids: CASSDRVEGNIQYF.

The rearrangement uses TRBV9 and TRBJ2-1; TRBD1 or TRBD2 may be the D gene (6 bases each). CDR3 length: 15 amino acids. Germline-derived CDR1 and CDR2 are SGDLS and YYNGEE. Trimming took 0 bases from V and 2 from J, leaving 9 bases between them. Here the CDR3 reads CASSVEGGPYNEQFF. Written as DNA, the CDR3 is TGTGCCAGCAGCGTAGAGGGGGGACCCTACAATGAGCAGTTCTTC.